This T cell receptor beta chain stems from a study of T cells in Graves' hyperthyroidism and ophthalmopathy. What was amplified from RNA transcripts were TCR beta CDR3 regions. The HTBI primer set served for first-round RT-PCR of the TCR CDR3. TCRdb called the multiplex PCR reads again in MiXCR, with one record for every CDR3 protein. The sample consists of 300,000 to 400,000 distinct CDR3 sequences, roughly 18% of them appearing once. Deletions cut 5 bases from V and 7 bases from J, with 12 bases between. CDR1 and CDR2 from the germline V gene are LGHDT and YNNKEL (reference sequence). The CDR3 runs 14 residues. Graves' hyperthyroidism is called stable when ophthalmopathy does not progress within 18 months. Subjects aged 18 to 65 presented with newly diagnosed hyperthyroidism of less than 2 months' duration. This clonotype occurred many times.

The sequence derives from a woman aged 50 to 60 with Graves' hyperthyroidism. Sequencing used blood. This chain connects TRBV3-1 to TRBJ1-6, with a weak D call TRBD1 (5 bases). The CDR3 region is CASSYRDGNSPLHF. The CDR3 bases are TGTGCCAGCAGCTACCGGGACGGAAATTCACCCCTCCACTTT.